This T cell receptor beta chain was observed in a study of cytomegalovirus exposure and HLA in healthy donors. Study-level information: Among the approximately 410 genotyped donors, less than 85% were placed in the Caucasian-associated ancestry cluster.

Findings of the study overall: Apparent HLA restriction characterized most CMV-associated TCR beta chains in a later analysis. An assumption of roughly uniform sequencing depth across donors underlay the presence/absence analyses.

V was shortened by 9 bases and J by 10 bases, with 13 bases between the two germline ends. CDR3 size: 10 residues. The germline V gene encodes CDR1 MGHDK and CDR2 SYGVNS. The PCR made use of 60 Vbeta and 13 Jbeta primers. Per the authors' pipeline: Unique TCR beta chains totaled 80 million to 100 million in a later count, with approximately 11 million of them shared. Repertoires were generated with immunoSEQ multiplex PCR, while TCRdb's copy carries only in-frame clones and drops some. V, J and clone size were drawn from that table, and D and trimming were deduced from the DNA. This sample has fewer than 150,000 clones, with 70% to 80% found just once. With regard to this clone: The antigen is unknown.

V usage is TRBV25-1 and J usage is TRBJ2-7, with D hard to call. The clonotype was recovered from a woman aged 30 to 39 in good health and CMV-seropositive. The sequenced sample consisted of PBMCs. The chain's CDR3 is CASRGVIQYF. The DNA of the CDR3 is TGTGCCAGTAGAGGAGTGATACAGTACTTC.